These 23 T cell receptor beta chains share one sample of origin, sequenced in a study of regulatory T cells in long-lasting Graves disease. HTBI primers from iRepertoire and Arm-PCR of CDR3 regions yielded the TCR beta libraries. TCRdb fed the multiplex PCR reads into MiXCR, producing one record per CDR3 protein. The sample lists roughly 380,000 distinct CDR3 sequences, about 14% occurring once. The time point denotes: newly diagnosed GD, antithyroid drugs for less than 3 months. From RNA extracted from PBMCs, the TCR library was made. Sequenced material: peripheral blood mononuclear cells (PBMCs), taken at new diagnosis, from a patient treated with antithyroid drugs. The receptors stem from a female donor with Graves disease.

This clonotype was seen at least ten times. The gene calls are TRBV12-3 or TRBV12-4 and TRBJ2-1; a weak D match, TRBD2 (5 bases). The CDR3 runs 13 residues. Trimming removed 3 bases from V and 9 bases from J, with 12 bases in between. The CDR3 DNA sequence: TGTGCCAGCAGTTTGGGCACTAGTGGTGAGCAGTTCTTC. This sequence encodes CASSLGTSGEQFF.

This clonotype was recorded a few times. The chain combines TRBV2 with TRBJ1-2, with 9 positions matching TRBD1. The V gene end was trimmed by 4 bases and the J gene end by 9 bases; junction bases not matched to a gene: 9. Germline CDR1 reads SNHLY; CDR2 reads FYNNEI. This CDR3 has 14 amino acids. The CDR3 sequence: CASSAGTGSRRYTF. DNA of the CDR3: TGTGCCAGCAGTGCCGGGACAGGGAGTCGTCGCTACACCTTC.

This clonotype was seen ten or more times. V and J are TRBV12-3 or TRBV12-4 and TRBJ2-3; D is undetermined. Trimming removed 2 bases at V and 4 bases at J, with 4 bases between. The CDR3 is 12 amino acids. This CDR3 reads CASSLISDTQYF. In nucleotides, the CDR3 is TGTGCCAGCAGTTTAATCTCAGATACGCAGTATTTT.

In this sample, this clonotype turned up many times. The chain has TRBV27 and TRBJ2-5; a possible D gene is TRBD2 (5 bases). Trimming left V 1 base short and J 4 bases short, with 13 bases between. This CDR3 is 15 amino acids long. The germline V gene has CDR1 MNHEY and CDR2 SMNVEV (reference sequence). The CDR3, as DNA: TGTGCCAGCAGTTTATTCGTCGAGGGCGGAGAGACCCAGTACTTC. It is translated as CASSLFVEGGETQYF.

This clonotype was observed at least ten times. The CDR3 region is CASSLGPWGETQYF. In DNA form, the CDR3 reads TGTGCCAGCAGTTTGGGACCGTGGGGAGAGACCCAGTACTTC. The rearrangement links TRBV12-3 or TRBV12-4 to TRBJ2-5, with D perhaps assigned TRBD1 or TRBD2 (5 bases each). V was trimmed by 3 bases and J by 4 bases, leaving 12 bases between them. The CDR3 has 14 amino acids.

There are many counts of this clonotype. This rearrangement joins TRBV12-3 or TRBV12-4 to TRBJ1-2, with TRBD1 matching 9 bases. The CDR3 length is 15 residues. Trimming removed 6 bases from V and 3 bases from J; junction bases left unmatched: 8. CDR3 bases: TGTGCCAGCAGCCCAACAGGGGGCGCGTACTATGGCTACACCTTC. Amino acid sequence: CASSPTGGAYYGYTF.

This clonotype was observed many times. The chain uses TRBV12-3 or TRBV12-4 and TRBJ2-5; 9 bases fit TRBD1. Trimming removed 7 bases from V and 3 bases from J; junction bases left unmatched: 12. The CDR3 contains 16 residues. This CDR3 reads CASTARGTGSKETQYF. As DNA, the CDR3 is TGTGCCAGCACCGCCCGCGGGACAGGGTCGAAAGAGACCCAGTACTTC.

This clonotype was counted ten times or more. This chain connects TRBV30 to TRBJ1-6, with a weak D call TRBD1 (5 bases). Germline assignment: CDR1 GTSNPN and CDR2 SVGIG (reference sequence). The length of the CDR3 is 12 residues. Trimming removed 3 bases at V and 9 bases at J, with 9 bases between. The CDR3 spells CAWRLGGSPLHF. The CDR3 coding sequence is TGTGCCTGGAGACTGGGGGGTTCACCCCTCCACTTT.

The V gene is TRBV18, the J gene TRBJ2-7; D assignment may be TRBD1 or TRBD2 (6 bases each). The CDR3 sequence is 16 residues long. V was clipped by 5 bases and J by 2 bases, with 19 bases between them. CDR1 is KGHSH, CDR2 LQKENI, per germline. The CDR3 is CASSSEGGIRAYEQYF. In nucleotides, the CDR3 is TGTGCCAGCTCATCGGAGGGGGGCATAAGGGCCTACGAGCAGTACTTC.

This clonotype was seen repeatedly, ten times or more. This chain's CDR3 is CASSALNPGQGVWSYGYTF. The CDR3 DNA is TGTGCCAGTAGCGCACTGAATCCGGGACAGGGGGTTTGGTCCTATGGCTACACCTTC. This chain joins TRBV19 and TRBJ1-2; 11 bases are a match to TRBD1. The CDR3 has 19 residues. Germline values: CDR1 LNHDA, CDR2 SQIVND (reference sequence). J lost 4 bases, V lost 6 bases, and 19 bases had no gene match.

This clonotype was detected ten times or more. This CDR3 is CASSLGELVSNTGELFF. CDR3 in DNA: TGCGCCAGCAGCTTGGGGGAACTGGTTTCGAACACCGGGGAGCTGTTTTTT. The chain uses TRBV5-1 and TRBJ2-2; D unclear. In germline, CDR1 is SGHRS, CDR2 YFSETQ. This CDR3 is built from 17 residues. Trimming cost V 0 bases and J 0 bases, with 12 bases left between them.

This clonotype was seen many times. The V gene is TRBV15, the J gene TRBJ2-5; D unclear. The germline CDR1 and CDR2 sequences are LNHNV and YYDKDF (reference sequence). Trimming removed 0 bases from V and 4 bases from J, with 12 bases in between. This CDR3 comprises 15 residues. The CDR3 bases are TGTGCCACCAGCAGAGAGTCCGAACCCATAGAGACCCAGTACTTC. It is translated as CATSRESEPIETQYF. Together with reference TRBV15 and TRBJ2-5, the CDR3 gives the full variable domain: DAMVIQNPRYQVTQFGKPVTLSCSQTLNHNVMYWYQQKSSQAPKLLFHYYDKDFNNEADTPDNFQSRRPNTSFCFLDIRSPGLGDTAMYLCATSRESEPIETQYFGPGTRLLVL.

This clonotype occurred many times. The CDR3 protein is CAISESAGGGWNEQFF. In DNA form, the CDR3 reads TGTGCCATCAGTGAGTCGGCAGGGGGCGGTTGGAATGAGCAGTTCTTC. The chain uses TRBV10-3 and TRBJ2-1, with 8 nucleotides matching TRBD1. The V segment lost 0 bases and the J segment 7 bases; nucleotides outside the gene matches: 8. The germline V gene encodes CDR1 ENHRY and CDR2 SYGVKD. The CDR3 is 16 amino acids.

At least ten counts were recorded for this clonotype. The CDR3 is CASSPGLDEQYF. The CDR3 DNA reads as TGTGCCAGCTCACCCGGACTGGACGAGCAGTACTTC. J is TRBJ2-7 and V is TRBV18, with D perhaps TRBD2 (5 bases). This CDR3 is built from 12 residues. With 3 bases removed from V and 5 bases from J, the gap between germline ends came to 8 bases. Germline V lookup: CDR1 KGHSH, CDR2 LQKENI.

This clonotype showed up many times. The CDR3 sequence is CASRIIGNTEAFF. CDR3 nucleotides: TGTGCCAGCAGAATTATCGGGAACACTGAAGCTTTCTTT. The rearrangement joins TRBV2 to TRBJ1-1; D is ambiguous. The CDR3 has 13 amino acids. Per the germline V gene, CDR1 is SNHLY and CDR2 is FYNNEI. The V end lost 6 bases, the J end lost 1 base, and 9 bases lay between the germline ends.

This clonotype was seen repeatedly, ten times or more. The rearrangement joins TRBV6-1 to TRBJ2-1; D gene uncertain. Trimming stripped 6 bases from V and 1 base from J, with 13 bases between. Germline assignment: CDR1 MNHNS and CDR2 SASEGT. The CDR3 runs to 15 residues. Here the CDR3 DNA reads TGTGCCAGCAGACCAAGCTTGACTTCCTACAATGAGCAGTTCTTC. This encodes CASRPSLTSYNEQFF.

This clonotype has just a few counts. The chain combines TRBV7-2 with TRBJ2-2; 9 bases align to TRBD2. With V trimmed by 1 base and J by 5 bases, 5 bases remained unmatched. CDR1 is SGHTA, CDR2 FQGNSA, per germline. The CDR3 length is 16 residues. CDR3 loop: CASSLGTSVGTGELFF. In DNA form, the CDR3 reads TGTGCCAGCAGCTTAGGGACTAGCGTTGGGACCGGGGAGCTGTTTTTT. Looking up the rest from reference TRBV7-2 and TRBJ2-2 gives the full variable domain: GAGVSQSPSNKVTEKGKDVELRCDPISGHTALYWYRQSLGQGLEFLIYFQGNSAPDKSGLPSDRFSAERTGGSVSTLTIQRTQQEDSAVYLCASSLGTSVGTGELFFGEGSRLTVL.

The chain joins TRBV10-3 to TRBJ2-7; unclear D gene. Trimming shortened V by 3 bases and J by 11 bases, and 11 bases separated the two germline ends. CDR3 length: 11 residues. CDR1 is ENHRY, CDR2 SYGVKD, per germline. The CDR3 region has the DNA TGTGCCATCAGTGAAGGTGACGGAAAGTACTTC. This gives the protein CAISEGDGKYF.

About this clonotype itself: This sequence may be a read error, since a much larger clone differs from it by one base. The CDR3 carries no conserved terminal phenylalanine or tryptophan, so it likely arises from a read error. V usage is TRBV5-1 and J usage is TRBJ1-1, with 7 positions matching TRBD1. With 1 base clipped from V and 3 bases from J, the junction kept 3 bases outside the gene matches. The germline V gene encodes CDR1 SGHRS and CDR2 YFSETQ. This CDR3 region has 14 residues. This CDR3 is CASSLRRGDTEAFS. In nucleotides, the CDR3 is TGCGCCAGCAGCTTGCGCAGGGGGGACACTGAAGCTTTCTCT.

This clonotype was recorded a few times. V usage is TRBV4-1 and J usage is TRBJ2-5, with a weak D call TRBD1 (6 bases). V gave up 1 base and J gave up 5 bases, with 32 bases separating them. There are 21 residues in the CDR3. Germline CDR1 MGHRA, CDR2 YSYEKL. The CDR3 DNA sequence: TGCGCCAGCAGCCAAGGTCGTGGGTCCGAGATCCTGGCAGGGGTAATGGAGACCCAGTACTTC. It translates to CASSQGRGSEILAGVMETQYF.

This clonotype was seen ten or more times. The chain carries TRBV13 and TRBJ1-1; the match to TRBD1 covers 8 bases. With 5 bases clipped from V and 1 base from J, the junction kept 6 bases outside the gene matches. CDR1 is PRHDT and CDR2 is FYEKMQ in the germline V gene (reference sequence). CDR3 length equals 15 residues. The CDR3 coding sequence is TGTGCCAGCAGCCCCCGGACAGGGCGGAACACTGAAGCTTTCTTT. Translating it yields CASSPRTGRNTEAFF.

Comments on this clonotype: This may stem from a read error, because a much larger clone lies one nucleotide away. The rearrangement joins TRBV10-3 to TRBJ1-2; 7 bases match TRBD1. The junction had 12 bases not matched to a gene; V was cut back by 5 bases and J by 3 bases. Germline CDR1 reads ENHRY; CDR2 reads SYGVKD. The CDR3 contains 16 residues. For the CDR3, the DNA is TGTGCCATCAGTTACTCGGGGACAGAGGGATACTATGGCTACACCTTC. This sequence encodes CAISYSGTEGYYGYTF.

This clonotype was picked up many times. V usage is TRBV30 and J usage is TRBJ1-2, with a tentative D call TRBD1 (5 bases). The germline gives CDR1 GTSNPN, CDR2 SVGIG (reference sequence). This CDR3 is 14 amino acids long. V lost 6 bases and J 3 bases, leaving 17 bases between the germline ends. The CDR3 sequence: CACSTGEWDYGYTF. The CDR3 bases are TGTGCCTGCAGCACGGGGGAATGGGACTATGGCTACACCTTC.